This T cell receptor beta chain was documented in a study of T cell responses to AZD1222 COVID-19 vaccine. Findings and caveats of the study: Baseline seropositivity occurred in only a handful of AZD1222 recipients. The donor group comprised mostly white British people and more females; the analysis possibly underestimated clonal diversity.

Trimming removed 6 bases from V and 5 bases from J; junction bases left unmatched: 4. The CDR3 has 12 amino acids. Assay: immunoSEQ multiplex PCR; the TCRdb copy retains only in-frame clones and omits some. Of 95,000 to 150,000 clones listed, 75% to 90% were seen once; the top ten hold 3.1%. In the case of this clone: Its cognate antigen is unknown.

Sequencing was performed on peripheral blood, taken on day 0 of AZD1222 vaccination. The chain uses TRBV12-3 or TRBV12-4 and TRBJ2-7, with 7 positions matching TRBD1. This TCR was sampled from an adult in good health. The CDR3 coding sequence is TGTGCCAGCAGCGGGGACAGCCACGAGCAGTACTTC. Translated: CASSGDSHEQYF.